The rows below give T cell receptor beta chains drawn from one sample of a study of T cell changes during pregnancy in multiple sclerosis. TCRdb keeps only in-frame clones here, not all; method: immunoSEQ multiplex PCR. The table has about 110,000 clones, around 93% seen once. This specimen was peripheral blood, taken after pregnancy. The receptors derive from a female donor with multiple sclerosis, enrolled in a pregnancy study. Both conserved end residues are part of each CDR3. The D gene is left open where the match is weak. Clone sizes are given selectively: once, few, many, or a class where the clone is expanded.

CDR3nt,CDR3aa,abundance,j_gene,d_gene,v_gene
TGCGCCAGCAGCTTGTCAGGGCCGGAAAAACTGTTTTTT,CASSLSGPEKLFF,-,TRBJ1-4,-,TRBV5-1
TGTGCCAGTAGTCCGACAGGGAATAGTAATTCACCCCTCCACTTT,CASSPTGNSNSPLHF,-,TRBJ1-6,TRBD1,TRBV19
TGTGCCAGCAGCCCCCCGCGGAGCACTGAAGCTTTCTTT,CASSPPRSTEAFF,-,TRBJ1-1,-,TRBV5-5
TGCAGCGTAGCCTGGCAGGCCATGAACACTGAAGCTTTCTTT,CSVAWQAMNTEAFF,-,TRBJ1-1,-,TRBV29-1
TGTGCCAGCAGGGTACAGGGGGCCACTGAAGCTTTCTTT,CASRVQGATEAFF,once,TRBJ1-1,TRBD1,TRBV6-5
TGCGCCAGCAGCTTACACCGGGACAACACCTACGAGCAGTACTTC,CASSLHRDNTYEQYF,-,TRBJ2-7,-,TRBV5-1
TGTGCCAGCAGCGTAGGGGGAGGGCCGAACACTGAAGCTTTCTTT,CASSVGGGPNTEAFF,-,TRBJ1-1,-,TRBV9
TGTGCCAGCAGTGGGCAGGGGGCCCTCAACTATGGCTACACCTTC,CASSGQGALNYGYTF,few,TRBJ1-2,TRBD1,TRBV25-1
TGTGCCATCAGAGACAGGGGCGAGGACACTGAAGCTTTCTTT,CAIRDRGEDTEAFF,-,TRBJ1-1,TRBD1,TRBV10-3
TGTGCCAGCAGTGTTCGTAATGAAAAACTGTTTTTT,CASSVRNEKLFF,-,TRBJ1-4,-,TRBV2
TGTGCCAGCAGCCCCTCAGTGAACACTGAAGCTTTCTTT,CASSPSVNTEAFF,-,TRBJ1-1,-,TRBV7-9
TGTGCCAGTAGTATAGCCGGACAGCCTAAAAATCAGCCCCAGCATTTT,CASSIAGQPKNQPQHF,-,TRBJ1-5,-,TRBV19
TGTGCCAGCGGGACTAGCGGGTGGAGCACAGATACGCAGTATTTT,CASGTSGWSTDTQYF,once,TRBJ2-3,TRBD2,TRBV9
TGTGCCAGCAGCTTAGGGGACAGGTCATCCGGTAAAGGCTACGAGCAGTACTTC,CASSLGDRSSGKGYEQYF,-,TRBJ2-7,TRBD1,TRBV7-9
TGTGCCTGGAGTGTGAATAAGGGGCAGCCCCAGCATTTT,CAWSVNKGQPQHF,-,TRBJ1-5,-,TRBV30
TGTGCCAGCAAGCGGACGGGAACCTACGAGCAGTACTTC,CASKRTGTYEQYF,-,TRBJ2-7,-,TRBV6-1
TGTGCCAGTAGGGCCTCAGGGCTCCTGGGAGGCTACACCTTC,CASRASGLLGGYTF,-,TRBJ1-2,-,TRBV19
TGCAGCTTTAGGGGACAATGGGCCACAGATACGCAGTATTTT,CSFRGQWATDTQYF,-,TRBJ2-3,-,TRBV29-1
TGTGCCAGCAGCGAAATTAGCGGGAGACTGGGTGGTGAGCAGTTCTTC,CASSEISGRLGGEQFF,once,TRBJ2-1,TRBD2,TRBV7-3
TGTGCCAGCTCACCAGGAACAGGGCCCACTGAAGCTTTCTTT,CASSPGTGPTEAFF,-,TRBJ1-1,-,TRBV18
TGTGCCAGCAGTTTGGGCCCCCTCTCCTACGAGCAGTACTTC,CASSLGPLSYEQYF,-,TRBJ2-7,-,TRBV28
TGTGCCAGCAGCTCCGGGACTAGCGCAAACAATGAGCAGTTCTTC,CASSSGTSANNEQFF,-,TRBJ2-1,TRBD2,TRBV6-6